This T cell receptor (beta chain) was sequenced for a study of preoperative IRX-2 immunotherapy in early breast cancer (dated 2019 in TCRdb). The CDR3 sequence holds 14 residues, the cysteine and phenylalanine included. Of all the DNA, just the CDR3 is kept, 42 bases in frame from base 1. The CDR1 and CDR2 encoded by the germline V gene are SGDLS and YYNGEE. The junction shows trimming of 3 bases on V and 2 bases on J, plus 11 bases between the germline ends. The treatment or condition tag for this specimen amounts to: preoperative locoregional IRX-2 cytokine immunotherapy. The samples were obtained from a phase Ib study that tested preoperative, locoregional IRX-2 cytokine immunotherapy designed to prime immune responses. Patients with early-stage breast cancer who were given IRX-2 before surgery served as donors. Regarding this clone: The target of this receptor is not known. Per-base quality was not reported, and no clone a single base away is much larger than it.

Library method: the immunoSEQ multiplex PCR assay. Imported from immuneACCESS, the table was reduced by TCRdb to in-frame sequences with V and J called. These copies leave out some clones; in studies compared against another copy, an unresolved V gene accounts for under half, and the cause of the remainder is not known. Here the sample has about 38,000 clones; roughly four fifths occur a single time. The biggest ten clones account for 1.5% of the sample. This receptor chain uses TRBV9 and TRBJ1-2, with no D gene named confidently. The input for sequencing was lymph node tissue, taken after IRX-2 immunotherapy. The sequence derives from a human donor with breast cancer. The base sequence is TGTGCCAGCAGCGAAATTAGGGAAAACTATGGCTACACCTTC. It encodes CASSEIRENYGYTF.